A selection of T cell receptor beta chains follows, all from one sample in a study of beta chain features in type 1 diabetes. This table comes from immunoSEQ multiplex PCR, and its TCRdb copy is limited to in-frame clones, with some not included. In the table there are tens of thousands of clones, 45% to 50% of which are singletons. Sequenced sample: central memory CD4+ T cells from blood. The receptors stem from a man in his thirties or forties with type 1 diabetes. CDR3s include the opening cysteine and the closing phenylalanine or tryptophan. A D gene is named only where the DNA matches it firmly. Only some rows state a clone size, as once, few, many or a class for expanded clones.

D,J,size,V,CDR3,DNA
TRBD2,TRBJ2-1,.,TRBV30,CAWRDRQGTSGRARDEQFF,TGTGCCTGGAGAGACCGACAGGGGACTAGCGGGAGGGCCCGGGATGAGCAGTTCTTC
.,TRBJ1-1,.,TRBV15,CATSREVSMNTEAFF,TGTGCCACCAGCAGAGAAGTTAGCATGAACACTGAAGCTTTCTTT
.,TRBJ2-7,.,TRBV29-1,CSVEKPIDYEQYF,TGCAGCGTTGAAAAGCCGATAGACTACGAGCAGTACTTC
.,TRBJ1-1,.,TRBV14,CASREQMNTEAFF,TGTGCCAGCAGAGAACAGATGAACACTGAAGCTTTCTTT
.,TRBJ1-2,.,TRBV6-1,CASSEEEGLYGYTF,TGTGCCAGCAGTGAAGAGGAGGGGTTATATGGCTACACCTTC
.,TRBJ1-1,few,TRBV27,CASRGSYQTSTEAFF,TGTGCCAGCAGAGGATCCTATCAGACATCAACTGAAGCTTTCTTT
TRBD2,TRBJ2-5,.,TRBV4-1,CASSQDGTSGGETQYF,TGCGCCAGCAGCCAAGATGGGACTAGCGGGGGTGAGACCCAGTACTTC
TRBD1,TRBJ2-7,.,TRBV30,CAWGDRRLYEQYF,TGTGCCTGGGGGGACAGGAGACTCTACGAGCAGTACTTC
TRBD2,TRBJ2-7,.,TRBV5-1,CASRTGLAGSYEQYF,TGCGCCAGCAGAACCGGACTAGCGGGATCCTACGAGCAGTACTTC
TRBD1,TRBJ1-6,.,TRBV19,CASRNRGRGRSYNSPLHF,TGTGCCAGTAGAAATCGGGGCAGGGGGCGATCCTATAATTCACCCCTCCACTTT
.,TRBJ2-2,.,TRBV12-5,CASGLVPDRFEVPGSCFF,.
TRBD1,TRBJ2-7,.,TRBV5-8,CASSDNQGAYEQYF,TGTGCCAGCAGCGATAATCAGGGGGCCTACGAGCAGTACTTC
.,TRBJ1-1,few,TRBV2,CASSAGPRNTEAFF,TGTGCCAGCAGCGCGGGACCCCGGAACACTGAAGCTTTCTTT
.,TRBJ1-1,.,TRBV11-2,CASSLDLEGPEAFF,TGTGCCAGCAGCTTAGATCTAGAGGGCCCTGAAGCTTTCTTT
.,TRBJ2-5,.,TRBV11-2,CASSLDAGTQYF,TGTGCCAGCAGCTTAGACGCCGGGACCCAGTACTTC
TRBD1,TRBJ2-7,.,TRBV5-1,CASSLGGQGAREQYF,TGCGCCAGCAGCTTGGGTGGACAGGGGGCGCGGGAGCAGTACTTC
TRBD2,TRBJ2-5,.,TRBV2,CASSEQAGDETQYF,TGTGCCAGCAGTGAACAAGCGGGAGATGAGACCCAGTACTTC
TRBD2,TRBJ2-3,.,TRBV5-1,CASSFIAGDGDTQYF,TGCGCCAGCAGCTTCATAGCGGGAGATGGGGATACGCAGTATTTT
TRBD1,TRBJ1-2,.,TRBV18,CASSPSDRGGYGYTF,TGTGCCAGCTCACCGTCGGACAGGGGGGGCTATGGCTACACCTTC
TRBD2,TRBJ2-3,few,TRBV5-1,CASSLTIAGEGGDTQYF,TGCGCCAGCAGCTTGACCATAGCGGGAGAAGGGGGAGATACGCAGTATTTT
TRBD2,TRBJ2-3,.,TRBV4-2,CASSQDTAGGGGTQYF,TGTGCCAGCAGCCAAGATACAGCGGGAGGCGGGGGTACGCAGTATTTT
.,TRBJ2-6,.,TRBV29-1,CSVEIVPGANVLTF,TGCAGCGTTGAAATAGTCCCTGGGGCCAACGTCCTGACTTTC